This record covers a single TCR beta chain. The antigen is not known. Only in-frame clones appear in the TCRdb table, and some are missing; sequencing was by immunoSEQ multiplex PCR. The table shows more than 85,000 clones, with approximately 89% occurring only once. As for time point: cycle 4 day 1 (C4D1), after 6 weeks of nivolumab. Every single patient, without exception, relapsed after autologous stem cell transplantation, and brentuximab vedotin exposure varied. The sample belongs to a study of PD-1 blockade in classical Hodgkin lymphoma. Study-level findings and limits: The CD4+ diversity rise by C4D1 was clearest in complete responders. Patients who initiated nivolumab within 1 year of ASCT were excluded. Complete responders entered with baseline diversity on par with newly diagnosed patients, the results showed.

Germline V gene lookup returns CDR1 MDHEN and CDR2 SYDVKM. This CDR3 is 15 amino acids long. J gave up 5 bases and V 4 bases, and 7 bases lay outside the gene matches. The receptor was derived from a human donor with classical Hodgkin lymphoma. The source material was peripheral blood mononuclear cells (PBMCs), sampled before the fourth cycle of nivolumab. The gene calls are TRBV28 and TRBJ2-5; 10 bases agree with TRBD2. In nucleotides, the CDR3 is TGTGCCAGCAGTTGGCTAGCGGGAGTTTCGGAGACCCAGTACTTC. This codes for CASSWLAGVSETQYF. Complete variable domain (other parts from reference TRBV28 and TRBJ2-5): DVKVTQSSRYLVKRTGEKVFLECVQDMDHENMFWYRQDPGLGLRLIYFSYDVKMKEKGDIPEGYSVSREKKERFSLILESASTNQTSMYLCASSWLAGVSETQYFGPGTRLLVL.